The T cell receptor (beta chain) under discussion was sequenced for a study of blood T cell repertoires in COVID-19. Study details: Sites across the United States, Italy and Spain contributed samples from acute and convalescent COVID-19. Sources were T cells, B-cell-depleted T cells, or PBMCs; the material itself was cDNA or gDNA.

Under the authors' procedure: Researchers report that nucleated cell counts were estimated from reference gene primer amplification. This table comes from immunoSEQ multiplex PCR, and its TCRdb copy is limited to in-frame clones, with some not included. V and J calls and clone size come straight from that table; D and trimming were deduced from the DNA. The data contain 90,000 to 120,000 clones, roughly 92% of them singletons. With 2 bases clipped from V and 4 bases from J, the junction kept 6 bases outside the gene matches. Germline V CDR1 and CDR2: SGHTA, FQGTGA. The CDR3 is 15 residues long. Sequenced sample: peripheral blood. This chain connects TRBV7-3 to TRBJ1-2, with TRBD1 matching 8 bases. The sequence was obtained from a man between 65 and 80 years old with acute or convalescent COVID-19. As DNA, the CDR3 is TGTGCCAGCAGCTTAGCGGCCGGGACAGGCTATGGCTACACCTTC. Encoded protein: CASSLAAGTGYGYTF.